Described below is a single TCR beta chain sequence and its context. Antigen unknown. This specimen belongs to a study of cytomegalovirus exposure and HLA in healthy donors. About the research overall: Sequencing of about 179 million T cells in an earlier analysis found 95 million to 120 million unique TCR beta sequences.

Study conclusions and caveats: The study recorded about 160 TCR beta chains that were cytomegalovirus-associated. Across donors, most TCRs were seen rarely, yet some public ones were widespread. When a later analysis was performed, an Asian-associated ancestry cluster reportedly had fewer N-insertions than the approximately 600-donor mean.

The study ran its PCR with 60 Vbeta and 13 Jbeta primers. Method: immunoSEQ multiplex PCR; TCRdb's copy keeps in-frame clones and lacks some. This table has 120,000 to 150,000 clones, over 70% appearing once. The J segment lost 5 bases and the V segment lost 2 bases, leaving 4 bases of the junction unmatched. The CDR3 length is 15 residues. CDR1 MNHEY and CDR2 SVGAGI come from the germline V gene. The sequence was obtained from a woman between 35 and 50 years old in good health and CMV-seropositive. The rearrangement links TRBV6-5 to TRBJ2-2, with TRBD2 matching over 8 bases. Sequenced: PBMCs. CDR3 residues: CASSYVGGGTGELFF. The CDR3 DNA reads TGTGCCAGCAGTTACGTCGGGGGGGGGACCGGGGAGCTGTTTTTT.